This TCR beta chain stems from a study of blood T cell repertoires in COVID-19. Overall study context: The origin of the acute and convalescent COVID-19 samples was the United States, Italy and Spain. PBMCs, B-cell-depleted T cells, or T cells provided the cDNA or gDNA that made up the material.

The CDR3 covers 15 residues. V was cut by 2 bases and J by 5 bases, with 16 bases left in between. CDR1 and CDR2 from the germline V gene are MNHNS and SASEGT. Original analysis: Researchers report that nucleated cell counts were estimated from reference gene primer amplification. TCRdb's table, derived via immunoSEQ multiplex PCR, lists solely in-frame clones and lacks some. The DNA gave D and trimming, while V, J and clone size come from that table. The sample records some 400,000 clones, around nine tenths being singletons. J is TRBJ2-7 and V is TRBV6-1; possibly TRBD2 for D (6 bases). The source of this sequence is a human donor in a cohort sampled during active COVID-19. The sequencing sample was made of peripheral blood. CDR3 sequence (DNA): TGTGCCAGCAGTGAAAATAGCCGGGGGAAGGACGAGCAGTACTTC. Its protein is CASSENSRGKDEQYF.